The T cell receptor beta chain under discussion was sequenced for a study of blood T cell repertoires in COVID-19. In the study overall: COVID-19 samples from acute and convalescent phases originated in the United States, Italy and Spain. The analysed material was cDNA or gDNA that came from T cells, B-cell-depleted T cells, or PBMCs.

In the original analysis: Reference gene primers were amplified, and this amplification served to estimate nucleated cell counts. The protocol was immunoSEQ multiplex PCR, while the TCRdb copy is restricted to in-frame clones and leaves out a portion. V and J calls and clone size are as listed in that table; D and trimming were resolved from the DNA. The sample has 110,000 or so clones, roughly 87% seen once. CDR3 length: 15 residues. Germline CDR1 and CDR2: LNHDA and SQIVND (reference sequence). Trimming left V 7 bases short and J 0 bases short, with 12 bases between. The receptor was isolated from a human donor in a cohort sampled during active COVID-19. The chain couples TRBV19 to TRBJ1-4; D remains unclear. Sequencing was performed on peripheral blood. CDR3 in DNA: TGTGCCAGTACCTCAGGTTATGCAACTAATGAAAAACTGTTTTTT. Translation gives CASTSGYATNEKLFF.